This TCR beta chain was recorded in a study of shared clonotypes between healthy human individuals. Per the germline V gene, CDR1 is SGHNT and CDR2 is YENEEA. CDR3 length: 13 residues. The method was immunoSEQ multiplex PCR; TCRdb's version includes in-frame clones alone and lacks a portion of them. This table holds about 2.5 million clones, roughly 92% found once. Note on this clone: Its antigen is as yet unknown.

Whole-study results and caveats: Against clonotypes common to all four donors, non-shared ones had lower generation probabilities.

This sequence was found in a man in his late teens or twenties in good health. Some clones in this sample may be carry-over from other donors' samples. The rearrangement links TRBV11-3 to TRBJ2-5; D perhaps matches TRBD2 (6 bases). The J call may be incorrect, as the DNA end agrees better with TRBJ2-7. Material: naive CD4+ T cells from PBMCs. Documented subset: CD45RA+ positively selected. CDR3 DNA: TGTGCCAGCAGCGTCAGGGACTCGTACGAGCAGTACTTC. Protein sequence: CASSVRDSYEQYF.